The clone carrying this TCR beta chain came up once. Its antigen is unidentified. This sample was taken from a study of shared clonotypes between healthy human individuals. Regarding the study as a whole: Only blood was sampled, and tissue TCR repertoires likely differ from blood ones. Richness estimates generally favored naive over memory subsets. The genetic and exposure-history diversity represented was limited by few donors.

Some 32,000 T cell genomes, or 200 ng DNA, went into the sorted-subset replicate PCRs. Using immunoSEQ multiplex PCR, the repertoire was profiled, and TCRdb retains in-frame clones only, with some absent. The table records around 1.1 million clones, 75% to 85% of them present only once. Per germline, CDR1 SGHAT and CDR2 FQDESV (reference sequence). Trimming removed 4 bases at V and 0 bases at J, with 10 bases between. This CDR3 is 15 amino acids long. This clonotype was obtained from a man aged 18 to 35 in good health. Some clones in this sample may be carry-over from other donors' samples. The chain joins TRBV11-1 to TRBJ1-3; tentative D call: TRBD1 (6 bases). The material sequenced was memory CD4+ T cells from PBMCs. Stated subset: CD45RA-negative fraction. The CDR3: CASSSTGISGNTIYF. The CDR3 DNA reads TGTGCCAGCAGCTCAACAGGGATCTCTGGAAACACCATATATTTT.